This T cell receptor beta chain was sequenced during a study of shared clonotypes between healthy human individuals. V dropped 1 base and J dropped 7; count of bases not matched to a gene: 2. Per germline, CDR1 SGHAT and CDR2 FQNNGV. The CDR3 is 13 residues long. Notes on the study in general: What naive subsets generally showed was a larger estimated richness than memory subsets showed. Shared clonotypes across all four donors exceeded non-shared ones in generation probability.

As to this clone: The target antigen is unknown.

The repertoire was sequenced with immunoSEQ multiplex PCR; TCRdb's copy has only in-frame clones and lacks some. Of 550,000 to 800,000 clones listed, approximately 74% were seen once; the top ten hold approximately 1.6%. The specimen was memory CD4+ T cells sorted from blood. Subset noted: CD45RA-negative fraction. V is TRBV11-2 and J is TRBJ1-1; 8 bases are shared with TRBD1. The sequence was collected from a woman under 40 in good health. The CDR3 nucleotides read TGTGCCAGCAGCTTAGTAGGGACAGGTGAAGCTTTCTTT. As protein: CASSLVGTGEAFF.